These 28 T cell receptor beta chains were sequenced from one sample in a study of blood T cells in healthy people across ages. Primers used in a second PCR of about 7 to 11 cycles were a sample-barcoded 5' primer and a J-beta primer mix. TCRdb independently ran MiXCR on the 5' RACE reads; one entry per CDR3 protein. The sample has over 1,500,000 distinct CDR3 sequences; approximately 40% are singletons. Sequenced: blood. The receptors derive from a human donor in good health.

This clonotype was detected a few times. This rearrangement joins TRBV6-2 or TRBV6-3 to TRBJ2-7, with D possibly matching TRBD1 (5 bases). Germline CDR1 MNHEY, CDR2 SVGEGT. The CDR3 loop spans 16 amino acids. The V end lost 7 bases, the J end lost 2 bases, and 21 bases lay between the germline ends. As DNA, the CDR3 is TGTGCCAGCAATCTGGGGCAGCTGCAGGGCACCTACGAGCAGTACTTC. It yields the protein CASNLGQLQGTYEQYF.

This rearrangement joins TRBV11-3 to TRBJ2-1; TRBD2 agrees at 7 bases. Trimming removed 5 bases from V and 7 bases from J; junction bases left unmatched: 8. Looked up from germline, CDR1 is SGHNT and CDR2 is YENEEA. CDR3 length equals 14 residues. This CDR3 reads CASSQKMGGNEQFF. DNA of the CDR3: TGTGCCAGCAGCCAGAAGATGGGGGGGAATGAGCAGTTCTTC.

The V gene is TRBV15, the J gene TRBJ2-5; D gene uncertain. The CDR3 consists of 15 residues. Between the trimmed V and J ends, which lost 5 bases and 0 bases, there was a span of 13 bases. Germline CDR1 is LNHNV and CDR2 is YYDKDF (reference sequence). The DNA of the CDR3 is TGTGCCACCAGCCCCCGAGACTCGTACCAAGAGACCCAGTACTTC. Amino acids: CATSPRDSYQETQYF.

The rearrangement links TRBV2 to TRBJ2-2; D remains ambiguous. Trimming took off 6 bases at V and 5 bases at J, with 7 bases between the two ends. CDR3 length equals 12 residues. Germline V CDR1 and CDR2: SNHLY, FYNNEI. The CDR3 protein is CASRTDTGELFF. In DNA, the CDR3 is TGTGCCAGCAGGACGGATACCGGGGAGCTGTTTTTT.

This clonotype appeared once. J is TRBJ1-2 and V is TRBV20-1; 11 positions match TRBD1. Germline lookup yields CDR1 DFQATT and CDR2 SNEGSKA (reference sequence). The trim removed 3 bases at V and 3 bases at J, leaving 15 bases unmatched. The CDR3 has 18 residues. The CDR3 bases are TGCAGTGCTAGTGCCCCACGGACAGGGGGCGAGATGTACTATGGCTACACCTTC. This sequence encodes CSASAPRTGGEMYYGYTF.

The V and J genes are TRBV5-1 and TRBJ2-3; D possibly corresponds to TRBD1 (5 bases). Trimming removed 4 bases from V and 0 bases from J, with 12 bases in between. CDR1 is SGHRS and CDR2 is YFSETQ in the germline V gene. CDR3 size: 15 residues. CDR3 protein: CASSRQSVSTDTQYF. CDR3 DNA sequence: TGCGCCAGCAGCCGACAGTCCGTGAGCACAGATACGCAGTATTTT.

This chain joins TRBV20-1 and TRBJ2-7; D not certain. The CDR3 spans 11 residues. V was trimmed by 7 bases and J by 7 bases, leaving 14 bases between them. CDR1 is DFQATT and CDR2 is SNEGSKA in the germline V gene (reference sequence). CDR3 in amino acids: CSVPDGPEQYF. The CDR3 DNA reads TGCAGTGTCCCGGACGGGCCGGAGCAGTACTTC.

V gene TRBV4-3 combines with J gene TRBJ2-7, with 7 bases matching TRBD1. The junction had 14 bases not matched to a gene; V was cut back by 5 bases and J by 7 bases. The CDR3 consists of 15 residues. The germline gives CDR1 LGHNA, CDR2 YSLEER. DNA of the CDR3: TGCGCCAGCAGCAAGGCAGGGGGAGCCCCCTTGGAGCAGTACTTC. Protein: CASSKAGGAPLEQYF.

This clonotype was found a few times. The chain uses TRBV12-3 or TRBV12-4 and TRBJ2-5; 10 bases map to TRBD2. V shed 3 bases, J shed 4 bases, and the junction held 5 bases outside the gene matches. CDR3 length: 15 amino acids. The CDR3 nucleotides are TGTGCCAGCAGTTTTGGGGGACTAGCGAGAGAGACCCAGTACTTC. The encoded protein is CASSFGGLARETQYF.

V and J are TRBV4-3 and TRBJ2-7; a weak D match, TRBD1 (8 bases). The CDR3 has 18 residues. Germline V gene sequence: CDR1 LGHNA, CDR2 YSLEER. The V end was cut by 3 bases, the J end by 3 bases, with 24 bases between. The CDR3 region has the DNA TGCGCCAGCAGCCAGTATATGGGGAGGGGACAGGAGATCTACGAGCAGTACTTC. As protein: CASSQYMGRGQEIYEQYF.

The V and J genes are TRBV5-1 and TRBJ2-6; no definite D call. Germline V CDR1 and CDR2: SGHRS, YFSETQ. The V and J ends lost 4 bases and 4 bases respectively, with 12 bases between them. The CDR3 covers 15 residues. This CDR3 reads CASSKGPSGANVLTF. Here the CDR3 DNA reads TGCGCCAGCAGCAAAGGTCCGTCGGGGGCCAACGTCCTGACTTTC.

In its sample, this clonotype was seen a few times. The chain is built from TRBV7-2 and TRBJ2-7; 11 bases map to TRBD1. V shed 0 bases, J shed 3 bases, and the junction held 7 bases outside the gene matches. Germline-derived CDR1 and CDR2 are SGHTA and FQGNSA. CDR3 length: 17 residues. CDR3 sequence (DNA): TGTGCCAGCAGCTTAGCGGGGACAGGGGGTAATATCTACGAGCAGTACTTC. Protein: CASSLAGTGGNIYEQYF.

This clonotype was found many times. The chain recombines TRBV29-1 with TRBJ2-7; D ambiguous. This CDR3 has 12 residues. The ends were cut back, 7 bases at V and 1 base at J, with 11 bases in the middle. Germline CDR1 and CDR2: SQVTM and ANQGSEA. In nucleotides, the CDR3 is TGCAGCGCCCAAGGGCGGTCCTACGAGCAGTACTTC. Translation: CSAQGRSYEQYF.

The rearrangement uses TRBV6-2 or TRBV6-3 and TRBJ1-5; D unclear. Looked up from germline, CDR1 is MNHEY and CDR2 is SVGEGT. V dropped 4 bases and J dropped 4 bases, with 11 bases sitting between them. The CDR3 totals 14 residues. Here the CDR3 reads CASSFGSLNQPQHF. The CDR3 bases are TGTGCCAGCAGTTTCGGGTCCCTTAATCAGCCCCAGCATTTT.

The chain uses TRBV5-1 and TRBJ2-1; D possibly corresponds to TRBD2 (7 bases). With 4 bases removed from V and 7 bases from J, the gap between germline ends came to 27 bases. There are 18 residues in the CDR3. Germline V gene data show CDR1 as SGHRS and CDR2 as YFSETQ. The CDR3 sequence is CASSPFFGVAGAKNEQFF. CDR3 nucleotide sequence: TGCGCCAGCAGCCCCTTTTTTGGCGTGGCGGGGGCGAAGAATGAGCAGTTCTTC.

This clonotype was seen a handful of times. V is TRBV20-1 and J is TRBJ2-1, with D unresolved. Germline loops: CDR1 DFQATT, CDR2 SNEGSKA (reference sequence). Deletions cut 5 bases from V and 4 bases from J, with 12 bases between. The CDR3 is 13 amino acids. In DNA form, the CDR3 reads TGCAGTGCTCCGACGGAGTTTTACAATGAGCAGTTCTTC. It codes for CSAPTEFYNEQFF.

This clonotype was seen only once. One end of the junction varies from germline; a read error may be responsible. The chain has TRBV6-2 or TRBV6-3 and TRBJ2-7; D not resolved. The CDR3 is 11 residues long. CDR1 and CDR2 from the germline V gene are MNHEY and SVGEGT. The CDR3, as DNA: TGTGCCTGCAGTTACCGAGAGAGCCAGTACTTC. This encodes CACSYRESQYF.

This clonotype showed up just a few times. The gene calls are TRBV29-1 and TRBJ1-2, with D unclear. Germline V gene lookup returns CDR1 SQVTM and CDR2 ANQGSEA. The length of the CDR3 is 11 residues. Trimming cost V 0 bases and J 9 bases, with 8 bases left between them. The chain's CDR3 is CSVEDGESYTF. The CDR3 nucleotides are TGCAGCGTTGAAGACGGGGAGAGCTACACCTTC.

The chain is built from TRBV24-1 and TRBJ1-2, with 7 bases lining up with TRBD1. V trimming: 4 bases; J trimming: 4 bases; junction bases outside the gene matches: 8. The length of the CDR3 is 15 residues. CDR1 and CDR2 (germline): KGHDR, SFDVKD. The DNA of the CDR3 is TGTGCCACCAGTGAGCAGAACAGGGGCTTCTATGGCTACACCTTC. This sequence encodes CATSEQNRGFYGYTF.

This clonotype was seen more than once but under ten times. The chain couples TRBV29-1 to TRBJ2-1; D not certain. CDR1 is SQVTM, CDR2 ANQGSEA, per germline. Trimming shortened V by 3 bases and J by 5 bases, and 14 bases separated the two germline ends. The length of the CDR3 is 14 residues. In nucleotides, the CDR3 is TGCAGCGTTGATATGACTCGTTCCGACAATGAGCAGTTCTTC. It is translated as CSVDMTRSDNEQFF.

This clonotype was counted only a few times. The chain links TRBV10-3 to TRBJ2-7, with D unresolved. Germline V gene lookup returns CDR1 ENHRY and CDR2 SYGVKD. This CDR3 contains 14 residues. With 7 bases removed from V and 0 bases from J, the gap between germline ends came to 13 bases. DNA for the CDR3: TGTGCCATCAAGTTCGGCGACAACTCCTACGAGCAGTACTTC. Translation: CAIKFGDNSYEQYF.

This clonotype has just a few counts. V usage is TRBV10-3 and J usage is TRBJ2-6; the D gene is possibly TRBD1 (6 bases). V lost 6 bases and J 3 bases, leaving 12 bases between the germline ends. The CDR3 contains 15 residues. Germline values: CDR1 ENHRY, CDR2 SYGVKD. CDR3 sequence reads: CAIRNDRSGANVLTF. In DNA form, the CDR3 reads TGTGCCATCAGGAACGACAGGAGTGGGGCCAACGTCCTGACTTTC.

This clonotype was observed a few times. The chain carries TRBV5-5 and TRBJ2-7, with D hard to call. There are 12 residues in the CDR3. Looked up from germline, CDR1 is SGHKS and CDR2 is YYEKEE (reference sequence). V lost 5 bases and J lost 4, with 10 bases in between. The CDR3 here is CASSTFGYEQYF. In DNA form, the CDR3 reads TGTGCCAGCAGTACCTTTGGGTACGAGCAGTACTTC.

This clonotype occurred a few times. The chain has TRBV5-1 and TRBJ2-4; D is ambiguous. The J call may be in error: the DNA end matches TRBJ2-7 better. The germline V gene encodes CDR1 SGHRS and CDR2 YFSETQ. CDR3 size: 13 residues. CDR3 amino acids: CASSIGSPYEQYF. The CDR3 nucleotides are TGCGCCAGCAGCATCGGGTCCCCCTACGAGCAGTACTTC.

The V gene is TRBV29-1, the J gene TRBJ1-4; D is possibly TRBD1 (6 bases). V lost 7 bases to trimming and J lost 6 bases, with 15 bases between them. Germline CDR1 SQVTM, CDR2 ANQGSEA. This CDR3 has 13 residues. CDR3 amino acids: CSANREGDEKLFF. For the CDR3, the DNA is TGCAGCGCCAACAGGGAAGGGGATGAAAAACTGTTTTTT.

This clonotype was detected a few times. CDR3 sequence: CASSLADSMVDEQFF. In DNA form, the CDR3 reads TGTGCCAGCAGCTTAGCGGATTCGATGGTGGATGAGCAGTTCTTC. The rearrangement joins TRBV7-8 to TRBJ2-1; no definite D call. V was clipped by 0 bases and J by 8 bases, with 14 bases between them. The germline V gene encodes CDR1 SGHVS and CDR2 FQNEAQ. This CDR3 comprises 15 residues.

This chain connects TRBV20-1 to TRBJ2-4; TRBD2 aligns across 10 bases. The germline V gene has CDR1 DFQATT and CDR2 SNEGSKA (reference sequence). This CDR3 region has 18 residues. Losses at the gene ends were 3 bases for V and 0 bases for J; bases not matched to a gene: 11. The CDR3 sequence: CSASWVAGGRGAKNIQYF. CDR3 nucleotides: TGCAGTGCTAGCTGGGTAGCGGGGGGTCGAGGAGCCAAAAACATTCAGTACTTC.

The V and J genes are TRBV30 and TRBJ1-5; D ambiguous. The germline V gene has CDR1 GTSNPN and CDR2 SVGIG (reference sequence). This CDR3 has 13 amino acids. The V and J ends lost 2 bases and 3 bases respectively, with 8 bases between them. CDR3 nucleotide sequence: TGTGCCTGGAGTATAGGGCACAATCAGCCCCAGCATTTT. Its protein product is CAWSIGHNQPQHF.